These 23 T cell receptor beta chains were sequenced from one sample in a study of T cells in Graves' hyperthyroidism and ophthalmopathy. Amplification of TCR beta CDR3 regions was performed using RNA transcripts as template. Primed by the HTBI set, a first-round RT-PCR was run on the TCR CDR3. In TCRdb, the multiplex PCR reads were re-called with MiXCR into one record per CDR3 protein. Counted here are approximately 500,000 distinct CDR3 sequences, just over 45% occurring once; the ten biggest clones make up around 8%. The specimen was peripheral blood or thyroid tissue (not recorded which). The source of these receptors is a young woman with Graves' hyperthyroidism.

This clonotype occurred many times. The chain links TRBV11-2 to TRBJ2-7; weak D call: TRBD2 (5 bases). V lost 0 bases and J 0 bases, leaving 12 bases between the germline ends. The germline V gene has CDR1 SGHAT and CDR2 FQNNGV. The CDR3 loop spans 16 amino acids. The CDR3 DNA sequence: TGTGCCAGCAGCTTAGATCTATCACTAGGCTCCTACGAGCAGTACTTC. Its protein product is CASSLDLSLGSYEQYF.

This clonotype was counted a few times. This sequence joins TRBV27 and TRBJ1-5; no clear D. Germline CDR1 is MNHEY and CDR2 is SMNVEV (reference sequence). The V gene lost 1 base and the J gene lost 3 bases, with 10 bases spanning the gap. This CDR3 is 15 amino acids long. DNA for the CDR3: TGTGCCAGCAGTTTATTTTGGAGGGTCAATCAGCCCCAGCATTTT. It yields the protein CASSLFWRVNQPQHF.

Comment on this clonotype: This could be a read error, since a much larger clone is one nucleotide away. The chain is built from TRBV11-3 and TRBJ1-2, with TRBD1 matching 9 bases. The germline V gene encodes CDR1 SGHNT and CDR2 YENEEA. V lost 4 bases, J lost 7 bases, and 10 bases stayed unmatched. The CDR3 covers 15 residues. CDR3 sequence (DNA): TGTGCCAGCAGCTCAGGATGGACAGGGGCGGGTGGCTACACCTTC. This gives the protein CASSSGWTGAGGYTF.

The J gene is TRBJ2-1, the V gene TRBV2; maybe TRBD2 (6 bases). CDR1 and CDR2 from the germline V gene are SNHLY and FYNNEI. V was trimmed by 6 bases and J by 7 bases, leaving 19 bases between them. The CDR3 length is 15 residues. This CDR3 is CASRGRLALRNEQFF. CDR3 DNA sequence: TGTGCCAGCAGGGGGAGGCTAGCGCTACGTAATGAGCAGTTCTTC.

The chain employs TRBV10-3 and TRBJ2-5, with D possibly TRBD1 on 6 matching bases. V lost 2 bases and J lost 9, with 10 bases in between. CDR1 is ENHRY, CDR2 SYGVKD, per germline. The CDR3 consists of 12 residues. CDR3 sequence reads: CAISERTGPQYF. CDR3 bases: TGTGCCATCAGTGAGAGAACAGGGCCCCAGTACTTC.

V is TRBV7-3 and J is TRBJ2-7; TRBD2 matches 14 bases. Germline CDR1 SGHTA, CDR2 FQGTGA. This CDR3 region has 19 residues. After removal of 0 bases from V and 7 bases from J, the junction contained 14 bases not matched to a gene. The CDR3 nucleotides are TGTGCCAGCAGCTTAACGGGACTAGCGGGAGATTTTTATAGGAATGAGCAGTACTTC. It translates to CASSLTGLAGDFYRNEQYF.

About this clonotype: The CDR3 ends on some other residue instead of the conserved phenylalanine or tryptophan, so this is likely a read error. The limits of the CDR3 on the DNA are not certain, so only TCRdb's listed CDR3 is given. The chain has TRBV20-1 and TRBJ1-4; the DNA was not compared with TRBD1, the D call given in the table. Germline values: CDR1 DFQATT, CDR2 SNEGSKA (reference sequence). Including both end residues, the CDR3 is 8 amino acids long. The CDR3 loop is CSAGDGVK.

This clonotype has a count of ten or more. The chain combines TRBV7-9 with TRBJ1-1; 10 bases map to TRBD1. Trimming cost V 5 bases and J 4 bases; bases outside gene matches: 10. The CDR3 runs 16 residues. Germline CDR1 SEHNR, CDR2 FQNEAQ (reference sequence). The chain's CDR3 is CASSPGGTGVITEAFF. Written as DNA, the CDR3 is TGTGCCAGCAGCCCAGGGGGGACAGGGGTAATCACTGAAGCTTTCTTT.

The chain joins TRBV25-1 to TRBJ2-7, with TRBD2 matching 8 bases. Trimming removed 6 bases from V and 7 bases from J; junction bases left unmatched: 17. CDR1 and CDR2 from the germline V gene are MGHDK and SYGVNS. There are 16 residues in the CDR3. CDR3 region: CASSLTLADMYNEQYF. The CDR3 coding sequence is TGTGCCAGCAGCTTAACACTAGCGGATATGTACAATGAGCAGTACTTC.

This clonotype occurred many times. The chain recombines TRBV29-1 with TRBJ1-1; a weak D match, TRBD1 (6 bases). From germline, CDR1 is SQVTM and CDR2 ANQGSEA. The CDR3 is made up of 13 amino acids. Between the trimmed V and J ends, which lost 2 bases and 1 base, there was a span of 8 bases. The CDR3 region is CSVEWGQNTEAFF. CDR3 sequence (DNA): TGCAGCGTTGAATGGGGACAGAACACTGAAGCTTTCTTT.

This chain joins TRBV12-3 or TRBV12-4 and TRBJ1-4, with a weak D call TRBD1 (5 bases). This CDR3 region has 18 residues. Trimming cost V 4 bases and J 0 bases, with 18 bases left between them. CDR3 in amino acids: CASSSEYDSGPTNEKLFF. Written as DNA, the CDR3 is TGTGCCAGCAGTTCAGAGTACGATTCGGGGCCAACTAATGAAAAACTGTTTTTT.

This clonotype was picked up many times. The chain recombines TRBV4-1 with TRBJ1-5; D gene ambiguous. CDR3 length equals 15 residues. Looked up from germline, CDR1 is MGHRA and CDR2 is YSYEKL. Trimming stripped 0 bases from V and 0 bases from J, with 6 bases between. This CDR3 is CASSQEFGSNQPQHF. The CDR3 DNA follows: TGCGCCAGCAGCCAAGAATTCGGTAGCAATCAGCCCCAGCATTTT.

This clonotype has a count of ten or more. This rearrangement joins TRBV2 to TRBJ2-7; D gene uncertain. This CDR3 is 13 amino acids long. Germline V gives CDR1 SNHLY, CDR2 FYNNEI. V was cut by 7 bases and J by 5 bases, with 15 bases left in between. CDR3 DNA sequence: TGTGCCAGCAAGACCCAGCAGAGAGACGAGCAGTACTTC. As protein: CASKTQQRDEQYF.

The gene calls are TRBV29-1 and TRBJ1-4, with 7 bases that match TRBD1. Unmatched junction bases numbered 4, after V lost 7 bases and J lost 5 bases. The CDR3 is 12 residues long. Germline V gene sequence: CDR1 SQVTM, CDR2 ANQGSEA. The DNA of the CDR3 is TGCAGCGAACAGGGGATCAATGAAAAACTGTTTTTT. It specifies CSEQGINEKLFF.

This clonotype was recorded at least ten times. CDR3 protein: CASSLGGPEGTEAFF. The CDR3 DNA is TGTGCCAGCAGCCTTGGGGGGCCAGAGGGCACTGAAGCTTTCTTT. This chain joins TRBV7-2 and TRBJ1-1; a possible D gene is TRBD1 (6 bases). V was shortened by 5 bases and J by 4 bases, with 17 bases between the two germline ends. The CDR3 is made up of 15 amino acids. Germline CDR1 SGHTA, CDR2 FQGNSA. Full variable domain (outside the CDR3, taken from reference TRBV7-2 and TRBJ1-1): GAGVSQSPSNKVTEKGKDVELRCDPISGHTALYWYRQSLGQGLEFLIYFQGNSAPDKSGLPSDRFSAERTGGSVSTLTIQRTQQEDSAVYLCASSLGGPEGTEAFFGQGTRLTVV.

In its sample, this clonotype was seen many times. The chain is built from TRBV4-2 and TRBJ2-5, with 8 bases matching TRBD1. CDR3 length: 15 residues. The V and J ends lost 4 bases and 2 bases, in that order; junction bases with no gene match: 6. Looked up from germline, CDR1 is LGHNA and CDR2 is YNFKEQ. The CDR3 DNA is TGTGCCAGCAGCCTCACGGACAGGGCGCAAGAGACCCAGTACTTC. Translation: CASSLTDRAQETQYF.

On this clonotype: This may be a read error: a much more frequent sequence differs by one nucleotide. The rearrangement uses TRBV11-1 and TRBJ1-1; D possibly corresponds to TRBD1 (5 bases). Between the trimmed V and J ends, which lost 5 bases and 10 bases, there was a span of 14 bases. The CDR3 is 12 amino acids. The germline CDR1 and CDR2 sequences are SGHAT and FQDESV (reference sequence). The CDR3 is CASSRGGQGAFF. CDR3 coding DNA: TGTGCCAGCAGCCGAGGCGGGCAGGGAGCTTTCTTT.

This chain connects TRBV12-3 or TRBV12-4 to TRBJ1-4; a possible D gene is TRBD1 (6 bases). V shed 3 bases and J shed 8 bases, with 7 bases lying between them. The CDR3 contains 12 residues. The CDR3 sequence: CASSFQGEKLFF. The CDR3, as DNA: TGTGCCAGCAGTTTTCAGGGGGAAAAACTGTTTTTT.

This clonotype was seen ten or more times. The chain combines TRBV11-2 with TRBJ2-5; D is perhaps TRBD2 (6 bases). Germline loops: CDR1 SGHAT, CDR2 FQNNGV. The ends were cut back, 5 bases at V and 2 bases at J, with 15 bases in the middle. CDR3 size: 15 residues. DNA for the CDR3: TGTGCCAGCAGCCGATTATTAGCGGATCAAGAGACCCAGTACTTC. Amino acid sequence: CASSRLLADQETQYF.

This clonotype came up a few times. The chain recombines TRBV18 with TRBJ2-5; tentative D call: TRBD1 (5 bases). The V gene lost 3 bases and the J gene lost 2 bases, with 16 bases spanning the gap. Germline loops: CDR1 KGHSH, CDR2 LQKENI. The CDR3 contains 16 residues. CDR3 in DNA: TGTGCCAGCTCACCCGCGGTCAAGGGGCCACAAGAGACCCAGTACTTC. It encodes CASSPAVKGPQETQYF.

This clonotype was observed at least ten times. The chain carries TRBV2 and TRBJ1-2, with 8 bases matching TRBD1. This CDR3 spans 13 amino acids. Germline V gives CDR1 SNHLY, CDR2 FYNNEI. The V gene end was trimmed by 6 bases and the J gene end by 7 bases; junction bases not matched to a gene: 7. This chain's CDR3 is CASRDRAGGGYTF. The CDR3 nucleotides are TGTGCCAGCAGGGACAGGGCCGGAGGTGGCTACACCTTC.

The V and J genes are TRBV2 and TRBJ1-4, with 12 bases that match TRBD1. CDR3 size: 13 residues. Germline-derived CDR1 and CDR2 are SNHLY and FYNNEI. The V and J ends lost 11 bases and 6 bases, in that order; junction bases with no gene match: 4. The CDR3 nucleotides read TGTGCCGCCGGGACAGGGGGCCATGAAAAACTGTTTTTT. Its translation: CAAGTGGHEKLFF.

This sequence joins TRBV29-1 and TRBJ1-3, with 9 bases that match TRBD1. The CDR3 covers 13 residues. Germline CDR1 SQVTM, CDR2 ANQGSEA. Unmatched junction bases numbered 6, after V lost 5 bases and J lost 7 bases. The CDR3 bases are TGCAGCGTTTACGGGACAGGGAAGAACACCATATATTTT. It codes for CSVYGTGKNTIYF.